A selection of T cell receptor beta chains follows, all from one sample in a study of T-cell reconstitution after alpha-beta-depleted transplantation in children. TCRdb independently ran MiXCR on the PCR reads; one entry per CDR3 protein. Among about 400,000 distinct CDR3 sequences listed, over 20% were seen once. This specimen was PBMCs from the stem cell graft donor, taken from the stem cell graft. The receptors shown here come from a human donor who donated a stem cell graft to a child with acute myeloid leukemia. The CDR3 runs from the conserved cysteine through the conserved F or W. D genes are given only for firm matches. The size field is filled for only some rows; it gives once, few, many or a size class.

clone_size,d_call,j_call,cdr3_length,v_call,cdr3_nt,cdr3_aa
-,TRBD2,TRBJ2-1,14,TRBV30,TGTGCCTGGAGTATTGGGACTAGTTACAATGAGCAGTTCTTC,CAWSIGTSYNEQFF
-,TRBD2,TRBJ2-3,14,TRBV10-3,TGTGCCATCAGACTAGCGGGAGAGACAGATACGCAGTATTTT,CAIRLAGETDTQYF
few,-,TRBJ2-1,12,TRBV12-3/TRBV12-4,TGTGCCAGCAGTTTGGAGTCCCTAGCGTGGTTCTTC,CASSLESLAWFF
many,-,TRBJ2-2,14,TRBV7-7,TGTGCTAGCAGGAAGGGCCTTAACACCGGGGAGCTGTTTTTT,CASRKGLNTGELFF
many,-,TRBJ2-2,14,TRBV4-3,TGCGCCAGCGGACCCTATATGGACACCGGGGAGCTGTTTTTT,CASGPYMDTGELFF
few,TRBD2,TRBJ2-3,16,TRBV13,TGTGCCAGCAGCTTAGATGGACTAGCGGTCACAGATACGCAGTATTTT,CASSLDGLAVTDTQYF
-,TRBD2,TRBJ2-1,15,TRBV12-3/TRBV12-4,TGTGCCAGCAGCCCACTAGCGGGAGGTAGCTATGAGCAGTTCTTC,CASSPLAGGSYEQFF
-,TRBD2,TRBJ2-5,19,TRBV20-1,TGCAGTGCTAGTCCCCAAACTTTCCGGGACTACGGTATACAAGAGACCCAGTACTTC,CSASPQTFRDYGIQETQYF
-,-,TRBJ2-6,15,TRBV3-1,TGTGCCAGCAGCCAAGGTGCTTCTGGGGCCAACGTCCTGACTTTC,CASSQGASGANVLTF
-,-,TRBJ2-2,13,TRBV12-3/TRBV12-4,TGTGCCAGCAGTTTAGAAGAGCACCGGGAGCTGTTTTTT,CASSLEEHRELFF
-,-,TRBJ2-1,14,TRBV5-1,TGCGCCAGCAGCTTGGAGCCACCGAACAATGAGCAGTTCTTC,CASSLEPPNNEQFF
-,TRBD1,TRBJ2-4,16,TRBV12-3/TRBV12-4,TGTGCCAGCAGTTTCAGCAGGGGGAAAGCCAAAAACATTCAGTACTTC,CASSFSRGKAKNIQYF
few,-,TRBJ2-6,17,TRBV5-1,TGCGCCAGCAGCTTGTCGGGGTTTAGTGCTGGGGCCAACGTCCTGACTTTC,CASSLSGFSAGANVLTF
few,-,TRBJ2-5,14,TRBV20-1,TGCAGTGCTGGGGCTGATTGGTACCAAGAGACCCAGTACTTC,CSAGADWYQETQYF
many,-,TRBJ2-3,13,TRBV6-4,TGTGCCAGCAGTGACAAGGCACAAGATACGCAGTATTTT,CASSDKAQDTQYF